This T cell receptor beta chain was sequenced in a study of blood T cell repertoires in COVID-19. Overall study context: Samples came from the United States, Italy and Spain, spanning acute and convalescent COVID-19. PBMCs, B-cell-depleted T cells, or T cells provided the cDNA or gDNA that made up the material.

Methods used by the authors: Using reference gene primer amplification, nucleated cell counts were estimated. Assay: immunoSEQ multiplex PCR; the TCRdb copy retains only in-frame clones and omits some. D and trimming were read from the DNA, whereas the V and J calls and clone size are those reported in that table. The sample comprises about 150,000 clones, 80% of which are singletons, and about 5% rests with the top ten. This CDR3 is 13 amino acids long. Deletions cut 2 bases from V and 8 bases from J, with 7 bases between. The germline CDR1 and CDR2 sequences are LGHNA and YSLEER. The receptor was derived from a woman aged 45-65 years with acute or convalescent COVID-19. This chain connects TRBV4-3 to TRBJ1-6, with D hard to call. The sample consisted of peripheral blood. The CDR3 DNA reads as TGCGCCAGCAGCCAAACGTCAGATTCACCCCTCCACTTT. Its translation: CASSQTSDSPLHF.